This T cell receptor (beta chain) is from a study of cytotoxic CD8 clonotypes in ibrutinib-treated CLL. Regarding the study as a whole: Exceeding age-matched healthy donors, baseline clonality also tracked the counts of circulating CD8+ T cells. Clonality went up at the time of ibrutinib response, stayed stable in sustained remission, and later dropped back toward its baseline level at progression. Once treatment began, public clonotypes, which were uncommon, contracted or stayed stable.

Depth targeted 1 in 200,000 to 1 in 1 million T cells, averaging 10x coverage per clonotype. Using immunoSEQ multiplex PCR, the repertoire was profiled, and TCRdb retains in-frame clones only, with some absent. Here the sample spans just under 70,000 clones, under 70% being singletons. About this clone itself: Antigen specificity is unknown.

The specimen was PBMCs, collected after 12 months of ibrutinib treatment. The clonotype originates from a human donor with chronic lymphocytic leukemia.

The CDR3 DNA reads TGTGCCAGCAGCTTAAAGTCGAACACTGAAGCTTTCTTT. It translates to CASSLKSNTEAFF. This rearrangement joins TRBV11-2 to TRBJ1-1; D uncertain. This CDR3 spans 13 amino acids. V dropped 2 bases and J dropped 1 base, with 5 bases sitting between them. From germline, CDR1 is SGHAT and CDR2 FQNNGV.